The 14 T cell receptor beta chains below were found in one sample sequenced in a study of shared clonotypes between healthy human individuals. Here immunoSEQ multiplex PCR was the method, and the copy in TCRdb shows in-frame clones only, minus some. Of about 2.1 million clones listed, more than 85% are singletons. CD45RO-negative, CCR7-selected cells formed the naive CD8 fraction, which excluded terminally differentiated effector memory CD45RA+ cells. Sample: naive CD8+ T cells from PBMCs. Receptors originate from a man younger than 35 in good health. Some clones in this sample may be carry-over from other donors' samples.

This clone has more than one count but fewer than ten. The V call is TRBV10-3, the J call TRBJ1-3; D remains ambiguous. The CDR3 loop spans 14 amino acids. V gave up 9 bases and J gave up 0 bases, with 12 bases separating them. Germline-derived CDR1 and CDR2 are ENHRY and SYGVKD. The CDR3, as DNA: TGTGCCATAAATCCCCGCAACTCTGGAAACACCATATATTTT. This sequence encodes CAINPRNSGNTIYF.

J is TRBJ2-1 and V is TRBV4-1; the D gene is possibly TRBD2 (6 bases). The CDR3 spans 15 residues. Germline-derived CDR1 and CDR2 are MGHRA and YSYEKL. V shed 7 bases and J shed 4 bases, with 17 bases lying between them. The DNA for the CDR3 is TGCGCCAGCATCCAGGAAGCGGGTGCTTACAATGAGCAGTTCTTC. This gives the protein CASIQEAGAYNEQFF.

V and J are TRBV19 and TRBJ1-4; 8 positions agree with TRBD1. V lost 5 bases to trimming and J lost 8 bases; unmatched junction nucleotides: 7. This CDR3 contains 14 residues. Germline V lookup: CDR1 LNHDA, CDR2 SQIVND (reference sequence). CDR3: CASSFRDRSEKLFF. The CDR3 bases are TGTGCCAGTAGTTTCCGGGACAGGAGCGAAAAACTGTTTTTT.

V gene TRBV28 combines with J gene TRBJ2-7; 11 bases agree with TRBD2. V trimming: 4 bases; J trimming: 6 bases; junction bases outside the gene matches: 5. The CDR3 consists of 14 residues. CDR1 is MDHEN, CDR2 SYDVKM, per germline. CDR3 bases: TGTGCCAGCAGTTCCTCTAGCGGGAGGCTCGAGCAGTACTTC. Its protein product is CASSSSSGRLEQYF.

The rearrangement uses TRBV29-1 and TRBJ2-3, with D perhaps TRBD2 (6 bases). Trimming pared 1 base from V and 6 bases from J, leaving 14 bases between. The CDR3 length is 14 residues. Germline lookup yields CDR1 SQVTM and CDR2 ANQGSEA. In DNA, the CDR3 is TGCAGCGTTGAAGTCGGGGGAGTTTCGGATACGCAGTATTTT. Its translation: CSVEVGGVSDTQYF.

Turning to this clone: The sample has other DNA sequences that encode this CDR3 too. The chain employs TRBV7-9 and TRBJ2-3, with 9 bases matching TRBD2. The ends lost 1 base at V and 1 base at J; junction bases unmatched: 0. Germline V gene sequence: CDR1 SEHNR, CDR2 FQNEAQ (reference sequence). The CDR3 runs 15 residues. The CDR3 here is CASSLGTSGTDTQYF. In DNA form, the CDR3 reads TGTGCCAGCAGCTTAGGGACTAGCGGCACAGATACGCAGTATTTT.

This chain connects TRBV29-1 to TRBJ2-7; tentatively, D is TRBD2 (6 bases). Trimming took 3 bases from V and 1 from J, leaving 13 bases between them. The CDR3 runs 14 residues. Looked up from germline, CDR1 is SQVTM and CDR2 is ANQGSEA. The CDR3 region is CSVEVREMSYEQYF. For the CDR3, the DNA is TGCAGCGTTGAGGTCCGGGAGATGTCCTACGAGCAGTACTTC.

CDR3 protein: CASSPPVRQEFYSNQPQHF. The CDR3 bases are TGTGCCAGCAGCCCCCCCGTGAGGCAGGAATTCTATAGCAATCAGCCCCAGCATTTT. V usage is TRBV7-3 and J usage is TRBJ1-5, with no clear D. The germline V and J ends were trimmed by 5 bases and 0 bases, with 23 bases remaining between them. Germline V gene lookup returns CDR1 SGHTA and CDR2 FQGTGA. This CDR3 is built from 19 residues. The whole variable domain, filled in from reference TRBV7-3 and TRBJ1-5, reads GAGVSQTPSNKVTEKGKYVELRCDPISGHTALYWYRQSLGQGPEFLIYFQGTGAADDSGLPNDRFFAVRPEGSVSTLKIQRTERGDSAVYLCASSPPVRQEFYSNQPQHFGDGTRLSIL.

The chain links TRBV6-6 to TRBJ2-1; D call uncertain. The ends were cut back, 0 bases at V and 7 bases at J, with 10 bases in the middle. Germline assignment: CDR1 MNHNY and CDR2 SVGAGI (reference sequence). This CDR3 has 14 amino acids. The CDR3: CASSYSGSRNEQFF. The CDR3 DNA is TGTGCCAGCAGTTACTCCGGATCCAGGAATGAGCAGTTCTTC.

This clone came up once. The J gene is TRBJ2-5, the V gene TRBV27, with D hard to call. The ends were cut back, 3 bases at V and 5 bases at J, with 13 bases in the middle. Germline V gene data show CDR1 as MNHEY and CDR2 as SMNVEV (reference sequence). The CDR3 length is 14 residues. This CDR3 is CASSLARYVETQYF. CDR3 nucleotide sequence: TGTGCCAGCAGTTTGGCCCGGTATGTGGAGACCCAGTACTTC.

This chain links TRBV6-5 with TRBJ1-2; 8 bases fit TRBD1. Germline V gives CDR1 MNHEY, CDR2 SVGAGI. The CDR3 contains 15 residues. V shed 2 bases and J 4 bases; nucleotides not matched to a gene: 6. CDR3: CASSYLQGDIYGYTF. The CDR3 coding sequence is TGTGCCAGCAGTTACCTACAGGGGGACATCTATGGCTACACCTTC.

Turning to this clone: An end of the junction differs from the germline gene, which may be a read error. The CDR3 loop reads CSARLEGDEIF. CDR3 DNA sequence: TGCAGTGCTCGACTAGAGGGGGACGAGATCTTC. The genes are TRBV20-1 and TRBJ2-1; the D call may be TRBD1 or TRBD2 (6 bases each). Per the germline V gene, CDR1 is DFQATT and CDR2 is SNEGSKA (reference sequence). This CDR3 region has 11 residues.

The chain uses TRBV29-1 and TRBJ2-2; D possibly uses TRBD1 or TRBD2 (5 bases each). The V and J ends lost 6 bases and 2 bases respectively, with 10 bases between them. This CDR3 is 13 amino acids long. Per germline, CDR1 SQVTM and CDR2 ANQGSEA. CDR3 nucleotide sequence: TGCAGCGTACCCAGGGACAACACCGGGGAGCTGTTTTTT. This encodes CSVPRDNTGELFF.

The V call is TRBV13, the J call TRBJ2-3; TRBD1 aligns across 8 bases. There are 16 residues in the CDR3. V dropped 5 bases and J dropped 6; count of bases not matched to a gene: 13. Germline-derived CDR1 and CDR2 are PRHDT and FYEKMQ (reference sequence). In DNA form, the CDR3 reads TGTGCCAGCAGCAACATGGCAGGGGGCGTTAGGGATACGCAGTATTTT. Protein: CASSNMAGGVRDTQYF.